This T cell receptor (beta chain) was sequenced during a study of identical twins. Notes on the study in general: The study found that models underestimated out-of-frame TCR alpha sharing in monozygotic twins. Zero-insertion results could be subject to partial confounding by invariant MAIT and iNKT cells.

Points on this clonotype: What it binds is not known.

Donors uniformly comprised healthy Caucasians. TCRdb analysed the 5' RACE reads with MiXCR anew, one entry per CDR3 protein. The repertoire holds 500,000 or so distinct CDR3 sequences, with 14% as singletons. There are 13 residues in the CDR3. Germline V lookup: CDR1 SQVTM, CDR2 ANQGSEA. Deletions cut 7 bases from V and 5 bases from J, with 18 bases between. A further study also used this sample, focusing on yellow fever vaccine responses in identical twins.

The gene calls are TRBV29-1 and TRBJ2-7; no reliable D call. The sequence was obtained from a woman aged 18-29 years in good health. The sequenced sample was CD4+ T cells sorted from blood. CDR3 bases: TGCAGCGCCGGTCGGACCCGTCCCAACGAGCAGTACTTC. Translated, it gives CSAGRTRPNEQYF.